This T cell receptor (beta chain) comes out of a study of monozygotic twins with inflammatory bowel disease (dated by TCRdb to the late 2010s). About the full investigation: The complete study included around 30 monozygotic twin pairs: 19 IBD-discordant Danish pairs and nine German pairs, of which four were IBD-concordant and five were IBD-discordant. Each individual had, on average, about 151 000 unique TCRalpha sequences and 181 000 unique TCRbeta sequences available for analysis. Within discordant pairs, disease-associated traits were sought mainly by comparing IBD patients with their genetically identical healthy co-twins.

On this clonotype: No cognate antigen has been identified for it.

Summary of the overall study and its limitations: The results gave no support for a single strong signal or clonotype linked to IBD. The analysis was unable to tell apart different T cell subtypes. No difference in repertoire similarity was observed between concordant and discordant twins, possibly owing to limited statistical power. IBD patients had lower TCRbeta repertoire diversity, measured by the inverse Simpson index, than their healthy co-twins. IBD patients shared fewer clonotypes with other individuals than healthy twins did, most markedly in patients showing signs of disease activity. Differing immunosuppressive treatments among patients may have added background noise and inter-individual variability to the repertoires.

The receptor library was made with 5' RACE. Each TCR library was prepared from about 3,400 ng of total RNA. For each sample, cDNA was synthesized in eight separate reactions using SMARTScribe reverse transcriptase. Unique molecular identifiers containing a 6-nucleotide sample barcode were introduced through template switching during cDNA synthesis. TCRalpha and TCRbeta cDNA was amplified in two nested PCRs of about 17 and 10 cycles, and bead purification was carried out after each PCR. Before amplification, the cDNA was treated with uracil DNA-glycosylase and purified using the QIAquick PCR purification kit. The second PCR was the step at which Illumina TruSeq-compatible adapters and sample-specific barcodes were added. Library quality and concentration were assessed using TapeStation and Qubit, and roughly 5.5 ng of each library was pooled. Sequencing of pooled libraries was carried out on an Illumina HiSeq2500 single-index Rapid Run using 2 x 100 bp reads and custom sequencing primers. Processing in the source paper ran as follows. MiGEC version 1.2.6 was used for UMI-based consensus assembly to correct PCR and sequencing errors. V(D)J alignment, clonotype assembly and CDR3 extraction were performed with MiXCR version 2.1.1. Gene usage, clonotype sharing and MAIT/NKT TCR abundance were normalised by analysing the top 1000, 10 000 and 20 000 clonotypes per sample. After downsampling to 27 000 UMIs, diversity was calculated as the inverse Simpson index using the vegan R package. Statistical testing used paired Mann-Whitney U tests on the discordant twin pairs and applied Benjamini-Hochberg correction for multiple testing. TCRdb reprocessed the sequencing reads and holds a single record per CDR3 protein sequence, with no DNA. TCRdb assigned the V and J calls; the authors' analysis was not used. The sample table includes 330,000 or so distinct CDR3 sequences. Roughly 2% of the sample is held by the ten biggest clonotypes.

The CDR3, from cysteine to phenylalanine, totals 14 residues. No DNA sequence was recorded. From a lookup of the germline V gene, CDR1 and CDR2 are MGHDK and SYGVNS. From each donor, a roughly 2.5 ml peripheral blood sample was drawn into PAXgene tubes and stored at -80 degrees C. Without T cell sorting, total RNA was isolated from whole blood using the PAXgene blood miRNA kit on an automated QIAcube. Peripheral blood from monozygotic twin pairs concordant or discordant for inflammatory bowel disease was subjected to deep TCRalpha and TCRbeta repertoire profiling with unique molecular barcoding. Smoking habits were recorded for all twin pairs, with individuals classified as current, former or never smokers.

This chain joins TRBV25-1 to TRBJ2-2; the TRBD1 assignment by TCRdb is unverifiable without DNA. Sequences were obtained from blood. The TCR was taken from a human donor with ulcerative colitis or Crohn's disease, or a healthy co-twin of an affected twin (not recorded which). The CDR3 has the sequence CASSEGQAPGELFF.